What follows are 15 T cell receptor beta chains derived from one specimen sequenced in a study of blood T cells in healthy people across ages. Combining a sample-barcoded 5' primer with a J-beta primer mix, a second PCR ran for roughly 7 to 12 cycles. TCRdb called the 5' RACE reads again in MiXCR, with one record for every CDR3 protein. The table includes 1,500,000 or so distinct CDR3 sequences, roughly 59% detected once. Sequencing was performed on blood. Every receptor here comes from a man aged 18-30 years in good health.

DNA of the CDR3: TGTGCCATCAGTGAGGGACAGGCGGATGGCTCCTACGAGCAGTACTTC. Its translation is CAISEGQADGSYEQYF. This sequence joins TRBV10-3 and TRBJ2-7; 7 nucleotides align to TRBD1. The CDR3 length is 16 residues. The V segment lost 2 bases and the J segment 0 bases; nucleotides outside the gene matches: 7. Germline loops: CDR1 ENHRY, CDR2 SYGVKD.

This clonotype has only a few counts. The rearrangement links TRBV6-2 or TRBV6-3 to TRBJ2-7, with D uncertain. Germline V gene sequence: CDR1 MNHEY, CDR2 SVGEGT. This CDR3 region has 16 residues. V shed 0 bases and J shed 3 bases, with 15 bases lying between them. The CDR3 reads CASSYSTVLGNYEQYF. CDR3 DNA sequence: TGTGCCAGCAGTTACTCGACGGTTTTAGGGAACTACGAGCAGTACTTC.

The V call is TRBV11-2, the J call TRBJ1-1; TRBD1 agrees at 12 bases. The trim removed 5 bases at V and 4 bases at J, leaving 20 bases unmatched. CDR1 SGHAT and CDR2 FQNNGV come from the germline V gene. The length of the CDR3 is 20 residues. CDR3: CASSPLGRPGQGAFGTEAFF. CDR3 nucleotide sequence: TGTGCCAGCAGCCCCCTAGGGCGACCGGGACAGGGGGCCTTCGGCACTGAAGCTTTCTTT.

The rearrangement links TRBV4-1 to TRBJ2-4; TRBD2 agrees at 8 bases. With the DNA end fitting TRBJ2-7 better, the J assignment may be wrong. Per germline, CDR1 MGHRA and CDR2 YSYEKL. The CDR3 is 15 residues long. Here the CDR3 DNA reads TGCGCCAGCAGCCAAATCGGGACTAGTACATACGAGCAGTACTTC. As protein: CASSQIGTSTYEQYF.

This clonotype was observed a single time. The genes are TRBV4-1 and TRBJ2-3; TRBD2 matches 8 bases. Per the germline V gene, CDR1 is MGHRA and CDR2 is YSYEKL. The V gene end was trimmed by 1 base and the J gene end by 2 bases; junction bases not matched to a gene: 8. The length of the CDR3 is 17 residues. CDR3 in amino acids: CASSQVLGREVTDTQYF. As DNA, the CDR3 is TGCGCCAGCAGCCAAGTTCTGGGGCGGGAGGTCACAGATACGCAGTATTTT.

The rearrangement joins TRBV12-3 or TRBV12-4 to TRBJ2-7; 9 bases fit TRBD2. The CDR3 length is 15 residues. The ends lost 2 bases at V and 0 bases at J; junction bases unmatched: 2. The CDR3: CASSLNSGGSYEQYF. Written as DNA, the CDR3 is TGTGCCAGCAGTTTAAATAGCGGGGGCTCCTACGAGCAGTACTTC.

This rearrangement joins TRBV21-1 to TRBJ1-1; TRBD1, the D gene given by the table, was not confirmed from the DNA. TRBV21-1 counts as a pseudogene. The CDR3 runs 15 residues. The CDR3 region has the DNA TGTGCCAGCAGCAACCGCCGGGGCAGCGTCCCTAAAGCTTTCTTT. Translated, it gives CASSNRRGSVPKAFF.

The CDR3 reads CASSDRGGAYNEQYF. The CDR3 nucleotides read TGTGCCAGCAGCGACCGGGGGGGGGCCTACAATGAGCAGTACTTC. The chain recombines TRBV28 with TRBJ2-1; TRBD2 matches 8 bases. TRBJ2-7 matches the DNA end more closely, so the J call is doubtful. Germline loops: CDR1 MDHEN, CDR2 SYDVKM. The CDR3 is made up of 15 amino acids.

The chain has TRBV29-1 and TRBJ2-3; D tentatively reads TRBD1 or TRBD2 (5 bases each). Germline CDR1 and CDR2: SQVTM and ANQGSEA. This CDR3 comprises 18 residues. V was cut by 8 bases and J by 2 bases, with 29 bases left in between. The CDR3: CSIGSAVNIGAHTDTQYF. DNA of the CDR3: TGCAGCATCGGGTCAGCGGTCAACATCGGGGCACACACAGATACGCAGTATTTT.

The V gene is TRBV28, the J gene TRBJ1-1; maybe TRBD1 (5 bases). The V gene lost 6 bases and the J gene lost 4 bases, with 18 bases spanning the gap. The CDR3 contains 15 residues. Germline V gives CDR1 MDHEN, CDR2 SYDVKM. The CDR3 DNA is TGTGCCAGCAGCCCACCGTCCGGGGCGGGCACTGAAGCTTTCTTT. It codes for CASSPPSGAGTEAFF.

This clonotype was recorded a few times. This chain connects TRBV7-2 to TRBJ2-4, with TRBD2 as a possible D gene (6 bases). The closer fit of TRBJ2-7 to the DNA end suggests the J call may be wrong. CDR3 length: 15 residues. In germline, CDR1 is SGHTA, CDR2 FQGNSA. CDR3 DNA: TGTGCCAGCAGCCAAACTCCTAGCGCCCCCTACGAGCAGTACTTC. Encoded protein: CASSQTPSAPYEQYF.

The rearrangement links TRBV28 to TRBJ2-7; D ambiguous. CDR1 is MDHEN and CDR2 is SYDVKM in the germline V gene. CDR3 length: 16 amino acids. V lost 7 bases and J lost 0, with 19 bases in between. CDR3 in amino acids: CASIPAALGHSYEQYF. CDR3 DNA: TGTGCCAGCATCCCCGCGGCGCTTGGGCACTCCTACGAGCAGTACTTC.

This rearrangement joins TRBV2 to TRBJ2-7; D gene ambiguous. The J call is uncertain, as TRBJ2-4 better fits the DNA end. Germline V lookup: CDR1 SNHLY, CDR2 FYNNEI. The CDR3 has 15 residues. CDR3 amino acids: CASSERYLAKNIQYF. The CDR3 bases are TGTGCCAGCAGTGAACGGTATCTGGCTAAAAACATTCAGTACTTC.

This chain joins TRBV6-2 or TRBV6-3 and TRBJ2-7; tentative D call: TRBD1 (6 bases). CDR1 is MNHEY, CDR2 SVGEGT, per germline. Trimming pared 6 bases from V and 3 bases from J, leaving 21 bases between. The CDR3 has 16 residues. The CDR3 nucleotides read TGTGCCAGCAGCCTTAGTAACAGGGAAGCATACTACGAGCAGTACTTC. Encoded protein: CASSLSNREAYYEQYF.

The chain recombines TRBV20-1 with TRBJ1-5; D is unclear. Germline loops: CDR1 DFQATT, CDR2 SNEGSKA (reference sequence). The CDR3 length is 14 residues. Trimming removed 3 bases at V and 5 bases at J, with 14 bases between. In DNA form, the CDR3 reads TGCAGTGCTAGCCGCGCCGCCGCCCATCAGCCCCAGCATTTT. Residues: CSASRAAAHQPQHF.